The entry that follows covers one T cell receptor (beta chain) sequence. Its antigen is unknown. This entry belongs to a study of shared clonotypes between healthy human individuals. Study conclusions and caveats: Exclusively blood specimens were collected; tissue repertoires likely differ.

The method was immunoSEQ multiplex PCR; TCRdb's version includes in-frame clones alone and lacks a portion of them. The data contain about 2.3 million clones, roughly 90% of them singletons. Germline CDR1 and CDR2: SGHRS and YFSETQ. V shed 1 base and J 4 bases; nucleotides not matched to a gene: 4. This CDR3 is built from 15 residues. The donor population consisted of healthy HIV-negative adults with no recent acute infections or vaccinations. The chain has TRBV5-1 and TRBJ2-1, with TRBD2 matching 8 bases. This TCR was recovered from a man aged 18 to 30 in good health. Some clones in this sample may be carry-over from other donors' samples. The sequencing input was naive CD4+ T cells from PBMCs. Subset described: CD45RA+ positively selected. The CDR3 sequence is CASSLQRELYNEQFF. The CDR3 nucleotides are TGCGCCAGCAGCTTGCAGCGGGAGCTTTACAATGAGCAGTTCTTC.